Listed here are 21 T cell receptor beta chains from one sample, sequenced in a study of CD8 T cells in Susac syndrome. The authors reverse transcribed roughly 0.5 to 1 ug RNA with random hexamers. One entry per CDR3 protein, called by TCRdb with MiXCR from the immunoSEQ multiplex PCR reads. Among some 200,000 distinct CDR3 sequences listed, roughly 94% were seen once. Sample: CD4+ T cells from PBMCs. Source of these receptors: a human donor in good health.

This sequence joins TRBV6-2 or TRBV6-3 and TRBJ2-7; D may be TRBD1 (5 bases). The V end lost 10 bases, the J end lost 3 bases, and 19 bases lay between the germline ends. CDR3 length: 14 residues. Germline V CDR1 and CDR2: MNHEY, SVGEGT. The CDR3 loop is CATINLRGFYEQYF. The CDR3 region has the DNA TGTGCCACCATCAACCTTAGGGGCTTCTACGAGCAGTACTTC.

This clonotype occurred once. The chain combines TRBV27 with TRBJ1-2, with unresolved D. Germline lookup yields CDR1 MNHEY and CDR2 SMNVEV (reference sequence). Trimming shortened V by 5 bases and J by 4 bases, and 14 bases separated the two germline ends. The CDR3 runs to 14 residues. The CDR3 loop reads CASSPLPPVYGYTF. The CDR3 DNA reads TGTGCCAGCAGTCCCCTCCCACCCGTCTATGGCTACACCTTC.

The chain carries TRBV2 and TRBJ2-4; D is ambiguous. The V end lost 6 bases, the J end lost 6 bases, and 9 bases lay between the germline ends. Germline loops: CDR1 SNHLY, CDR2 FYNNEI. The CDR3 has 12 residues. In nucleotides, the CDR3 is TGTGCCAGCAGAACCTTGGGAAACATTCAGTACTTC. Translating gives CASRTLGNIQYF.

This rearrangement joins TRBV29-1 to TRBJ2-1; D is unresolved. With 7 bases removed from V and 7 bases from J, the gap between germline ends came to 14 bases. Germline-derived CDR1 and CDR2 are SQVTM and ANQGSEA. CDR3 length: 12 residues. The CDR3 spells CSARSGANEQFF. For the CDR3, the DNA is TGCAGCGCCCGTTCAGGCGCGAATGAGCAGTTCTTC.

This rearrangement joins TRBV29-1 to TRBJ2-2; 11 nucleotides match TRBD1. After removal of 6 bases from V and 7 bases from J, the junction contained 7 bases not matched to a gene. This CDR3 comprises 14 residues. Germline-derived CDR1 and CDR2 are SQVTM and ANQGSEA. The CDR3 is CSVTGQGVIGELFF. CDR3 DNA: TGCAGCGTGACGGGACAGGGGGTTATCGGGGAGCTGTTTTTT.

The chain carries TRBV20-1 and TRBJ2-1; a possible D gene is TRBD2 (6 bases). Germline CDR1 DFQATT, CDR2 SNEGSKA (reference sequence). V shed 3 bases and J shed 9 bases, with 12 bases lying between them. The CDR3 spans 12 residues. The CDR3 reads CSASREVVEQFF. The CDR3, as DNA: TGCAGTGCTAGTAGGGAGGTGGTTGAGCAGTTCTTC.

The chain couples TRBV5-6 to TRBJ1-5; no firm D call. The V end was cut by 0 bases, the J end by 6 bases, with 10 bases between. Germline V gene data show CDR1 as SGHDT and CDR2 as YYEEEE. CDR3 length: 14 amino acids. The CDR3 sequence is CASSLGVPGQPQHF. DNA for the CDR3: TGTGCCAGCAGCTTGGGAGTACCGGGTCAGCCCCAGCATTTT.

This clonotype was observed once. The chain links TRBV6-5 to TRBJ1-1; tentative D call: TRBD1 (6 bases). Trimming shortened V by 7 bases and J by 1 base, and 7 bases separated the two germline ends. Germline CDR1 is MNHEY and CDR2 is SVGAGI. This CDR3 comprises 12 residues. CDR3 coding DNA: TGTGCCAGCACCAGGGGGAACACTGAAGCTTTCTTT. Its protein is CASTRGNTEAFF.

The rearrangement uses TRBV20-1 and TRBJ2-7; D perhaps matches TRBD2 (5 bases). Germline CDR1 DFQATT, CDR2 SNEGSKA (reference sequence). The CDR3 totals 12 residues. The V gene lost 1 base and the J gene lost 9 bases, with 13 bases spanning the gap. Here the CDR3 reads CSARVDLRAQYF. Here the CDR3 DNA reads TGCAGTGCTAGAGTGGACTTGCGGGCGCAGTACTTC.

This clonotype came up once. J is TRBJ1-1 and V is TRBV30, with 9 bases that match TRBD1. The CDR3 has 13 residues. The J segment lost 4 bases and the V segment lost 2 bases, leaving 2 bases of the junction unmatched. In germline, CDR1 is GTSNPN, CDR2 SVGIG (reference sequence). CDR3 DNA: TGTGCCTGGAGTTCGACAGGGGGCACTGAAGCTTTCTTT. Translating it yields CAWSSTGGTEAFF.

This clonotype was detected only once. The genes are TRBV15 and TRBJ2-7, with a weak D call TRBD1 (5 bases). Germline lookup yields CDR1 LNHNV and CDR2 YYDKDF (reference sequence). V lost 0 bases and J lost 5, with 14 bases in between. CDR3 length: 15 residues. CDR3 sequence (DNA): TGTGCCACCAGCAGAGATCCCAGGGTTTTCGACGAGCAGTACTTC. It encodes CATSRDPRVFDEQYF. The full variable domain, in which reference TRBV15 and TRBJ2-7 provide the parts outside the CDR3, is DAMVIQNPRYQVTQFGKPVTLSCSQTLNHNVMYWYQQKSSQAPKLLFHYYDKDFNNEADTPDNFQSRRPNTSFCFLDIRSPGLGDTAMYLCATSRDPRVFDEQYFGPGTRLTVT.

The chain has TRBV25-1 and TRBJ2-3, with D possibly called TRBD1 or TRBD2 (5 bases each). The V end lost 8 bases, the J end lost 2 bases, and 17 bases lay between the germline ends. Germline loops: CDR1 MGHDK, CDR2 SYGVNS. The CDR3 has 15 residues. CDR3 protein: CASAEDGGFTDTQYF. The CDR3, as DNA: TGTGCCAGCGCCGAAGATGGGGGTTTCACAGATACGCAGTATTTT.

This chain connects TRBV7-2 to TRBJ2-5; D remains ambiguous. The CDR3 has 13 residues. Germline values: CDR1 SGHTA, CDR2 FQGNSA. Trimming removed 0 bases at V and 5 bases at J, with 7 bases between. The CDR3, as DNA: TGTGCCAGCAGCTTAGCGATCCTCGAGACCCAGTACTTC. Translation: CASSLAILETQYF.

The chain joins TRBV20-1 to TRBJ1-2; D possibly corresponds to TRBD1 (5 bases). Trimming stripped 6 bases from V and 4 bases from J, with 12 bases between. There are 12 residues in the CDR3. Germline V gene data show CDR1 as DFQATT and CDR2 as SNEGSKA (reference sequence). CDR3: CSALGTAYGYTF. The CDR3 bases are TGCAGTGCGCTTGGGACGGCCTATGGCTACACCTTC.

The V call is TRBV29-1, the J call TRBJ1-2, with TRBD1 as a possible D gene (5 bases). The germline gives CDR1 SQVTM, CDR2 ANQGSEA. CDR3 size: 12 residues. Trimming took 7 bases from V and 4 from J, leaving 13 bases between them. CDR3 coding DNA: TGCAGCGCCACTAGGGGTCCCTATGGCTACACCTTC. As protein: CSATRGPYGYTF. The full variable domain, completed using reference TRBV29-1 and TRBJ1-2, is SAVISQKPSRDICQRGTSLTIQCQVDSQVTMMFWYRQQPGQSLTLIATANQGSEATYESGFVIDKFPISRPNLTFSTLTVSNMSPEDSSIYLCSATRGPYGYTFGSGTRLTVV.

The chain's CDR3 is CASSLDASEGDTQYF. In DNA form, the CDR3 reads TGTGCCAGCAGCTTAGATGCTAGCGAGGGAGATACGCAGTATTTT. The rearrangement uses TRBV7-2 and TRBJ2-3; maybe TRBD2 (6 bases). CDR3 size: 15 residues. V was cut by 1 base and J by 5 bases, with 13 bases left in between. Germline V gene lookup returns CDR1 SGHTA and CDR2 FQGNSA.

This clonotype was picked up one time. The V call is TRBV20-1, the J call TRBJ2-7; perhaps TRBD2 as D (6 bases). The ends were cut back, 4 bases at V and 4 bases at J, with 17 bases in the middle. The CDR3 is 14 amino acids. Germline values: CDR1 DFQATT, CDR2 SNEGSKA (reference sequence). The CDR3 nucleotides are TGCAGTGCTACCCCAAGGGTACTAGCTTACGAGCAGTACTTC. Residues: CSATPRVLAYEQYF.

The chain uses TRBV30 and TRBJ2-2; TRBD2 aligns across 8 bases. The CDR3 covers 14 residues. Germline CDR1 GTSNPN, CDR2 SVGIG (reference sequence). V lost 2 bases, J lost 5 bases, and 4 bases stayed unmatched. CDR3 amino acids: CAWSWGLETGELFF. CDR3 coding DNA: TGTGCCTGGAGTTGGGGACTAGAGACCGGGGAGCTGTTTTTT.

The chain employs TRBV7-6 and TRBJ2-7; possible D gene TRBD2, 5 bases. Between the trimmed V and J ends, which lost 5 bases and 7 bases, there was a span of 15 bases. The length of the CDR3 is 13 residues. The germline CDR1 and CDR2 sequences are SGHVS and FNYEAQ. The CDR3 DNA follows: TGTGCCAGCAGCCCTACTAGGAATTATGAGCAGTACTTC. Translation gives CASSPTRNYEQYF.

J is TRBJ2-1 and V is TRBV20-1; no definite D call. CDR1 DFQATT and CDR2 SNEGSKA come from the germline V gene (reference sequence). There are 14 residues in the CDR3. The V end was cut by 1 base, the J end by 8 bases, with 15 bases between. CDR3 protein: CSARGSMFLDEQFF. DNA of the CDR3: TGCAGTGCTAGAGGGTCCATGTTTCTAGATGAGCAGTTCTTC.

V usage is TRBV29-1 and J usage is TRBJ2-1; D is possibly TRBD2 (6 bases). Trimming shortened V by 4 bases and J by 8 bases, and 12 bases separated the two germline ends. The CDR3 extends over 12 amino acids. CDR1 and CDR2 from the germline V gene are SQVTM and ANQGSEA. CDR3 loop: CSVGRTGDEQFF. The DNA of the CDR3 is TGCAGCGTTGGCCGGACGGGGGATGAGCAGTTCTTC.